Below, 9 T cell receptor beta chains from the same sample are listed, as sequenced in a study of cytomegalovirus exposure and HLA in healthy donors. Assay: immunoSEQ multiplex PCR; the TCRdb copy retains only in-frame clones and omits some. The sample has about 140,000 clones; just under 85% are singletons. Source material: PBMCs. These receptors were taken from a woman aged 25 to 45 in good health and CMV-seronegative.

Concerning this clone: Other nucleotide sequences in the sample specify the same CDR3. The rearrangement joins TRBV19 to TRBJ1-1, with a tentative D call TRBD1 (5 bases). This CDR3 comprises 13 residues. V lost 3 bases to trimming and J lost 3 bases, with 8 bases between them. Germline loops: CDR1 LNHDA, CDR2 SQIVND (reference sequence). CDR3 coding DNA: TGTGCCAGTAGTATTCGGGGGGACACTGAAGCTTTCTTT. It yields the protein CASSIRGDTEAFF.

The gene calls are TRBV7-9 and TRBJ2-1, with a weak D call TRBD1 (6 bases). The V end was cut by 5 bases, the J end by 9 bases, with 14 bases between. Germline values: CDR1 SEHNR, CDR2 FQNEAQ (reference sequence). The CDR3 is 13 residues long. The DNA for the CDR3 is TGTGCCAGCAGCCCCAGGACAGTCCTTGAGCAGTTCTTC. Its translation is CASSPRTVLEQFF.

The chain's CDR3 is CASTPGVGTQYF. The CDR3 DNA follows: TGTGCCAGCACCCCGGGTGTAGGGACCCAGTACTTC. This chain uses TRBV2 with TRBJ2-5; D not certain. Trimming pared 7 bases from V and 7 bases from J, leaving 13 bases between. The CDR3 is 12 residues long. Germline V gene lookup returns CDR1 SNHLY and CDR2 FYNNEI.

The V gene is TRBV14, the J gene TRBJ1-2; D not resolved. Germline assignment: CDR1 SGHDN and CDR2 FVKESK. Deletions cut 4 bases from V and 5 bases from J, with 14 bases between. The CDR3 sequence is 14 residues long. The CDR3 region has the DNA TGTGCCAGCAGCCCTTCGGGGATCGGTTATGGCTACACCTTC. It codes for CASSPSGIGYGYTF.

The chain is built from TRBV21-1 and TRBJ1-6. TRBV21-1 is noted as a pseudogene. The CDR3 is 16 residues long. The DNA of the CDR3 is TGTGCCAGCAGCACCCGCCTTGGAGGATTGGGTTCACCCCTCCACTTT. Its translation: CASSTRLGGLGSPLHF.

This rearrangement joins TRBV7-8 to TRBJ2-7, with 9 bases that match TRBD2. The germline CDR1 and CDR2 sequences are SGHVS and FQNEAQ. J gave up 3 bases and V 3 bases, and 6 bases lay outside the gene matches. The CDR3 has 15 amino acids. The CDR3 region has the DNA TGTGCCAGCAGCTTCTCCGGGACTAGCTTCTACGAGCAGTACTTC. This codes for CASSFSGTSFYEQYF.

The rearrangement uses TRBV9 and TRBJ1-2; the D is unclear. Germline CDR1 SGDLS, CDR2 YYNGEE. With 4 bases removed from V and 3 bases from J, the gap between germline ends came to 25 bases. This CDR3 spans 18 amino acids. CDR3 nucleotides: TGTGCCAGCAGCCCACGTCCCTCCTTGTCCGGTGGAGACTATGGCTACACCTTC. It is translated as CASSPRPSLSGGDYGYTF.

The V and J genes are TRBV6-5 and TRBJ1-1, with D possibly matching TRBD1 (6 bases). Trimming shortened V by 2 bases and J by 4 bases, and 17 bases separated the two germline ends. CDR3 length: 16 residues. The germline CDR1 and CDR2 sequences are MNHEY and SVGAGI. In DNA, the CDR3 is TGTGCCAGCAGTTACGCCCGAGGGGGTACGGGCACTGAAGCTTTCTTT. This translates into CASSYARGGTGTEAFF.

The chain links TRBV2 to TRBJ2-5; 7 bases fit TRBD1. Germline V CDR1 and CDR2: SNHLY, FYNNEI. This CDR3 region has 14 residues. V lost 7 bases to trimming and J lost 3 bases; unmatched junction nucleotides: 8. The CDR3 DNA is TGTGCCAGCACCCCAGACAGGGTTGAAGAGACCCAGTACTTC. Amino acids: CASTPDRVEETQYF.